The subject of this entry is one T cell receptor beta chain. This specimen comes from a study of control samples from healthy donors and cancer patients. This CDR3 comprises 15 residues. V shed 6 bases and J shed 1 base, with 15 bases lying between them. Germline-derived CDR1 and CDR2 are MNHEY and SVGEGT. Clones were read by immunoSEQ multiplex PCR, and TCRdb kept only the in-frame ones, dropping some. The sample contains about 120,000 clones, about 86% of which appear only once. Input material: blood. This chain uses TRBV6-2 or TRBV6-3 with TRBJ1-2; no clear D. The TCR comes from a young man in good health. The CDR3: CASSPTYTINYGYTF. In nucleotides, the CDR3 is TGTGCCAGCAGCCCAACATACACCATTAACTATGGCTACACCTTC.